This entry concerns a single TCR beta chain. This same CDR3 is encoded by further DNA sequences in the sample. Data came from immunoSEQ multiplex PCR; TCRdb stores just in-frame clones and leaves some out. The table lists a few hundred thousand clones, about 91% of them singletons. This record comes from a study of blood T cell repertoires in COVID-19. Study background: PBMCs, B-cell-depleted T cells, or T cells were the source of the cDNA or gDNA that made up the material.

The germline CDR1 and CDR2 sequences are MNHEY and SMNVEV (reference sequence). This CDR3 spans 14 amino acids. Trimming at V came to 5 bases and at J to 3 bases, leaving 4 bases not matched to a gene. Participants, about 18 to 100 years old, spanned some 23 US areas. Recovered Cohort 3 donors showed two negative PCRs, clearance, or symptom resolution. Sequencing input: PBMCs or T cells enriched from blood (not recorded which). The chain is built from TRBV27 and TRBJ2-7; 10 bases are a match to TRBD1. This clonotype was sampled from a middle-aged woman who had recovered from COVID-19. This CDR3 reads CASSPGTGDYEQYF. CDR3 in DNA: TGTGCCAGCAGTCCGGGGACAGGGGACTACGAGCAGTACTTC.